This record concerns one TCR beta chain sequence. With random hexamers, roughly 0.45 to 1 ug RNA was reverse transcribed. Across 54 Vbeta and 13 Jbeta, TCR beta CDR3 was amplified with immunoSEQ multiplex PCR. TCRdb re-analysed the immunoSEQ multiplex PCR reads in MiXCR, keeping a single row per CDR3 protein. The repertoire consists of around 140,000 distinct CDR3 sequences, with roughly 80% occurring once and the leading ten covering around 0.49%. The T cells that were sequenced for TCR beta were CD8+ and CD4+ cells from blood. The study used treatment-naive patients who had stable or active relapsing-remitting disease as multiple sclerosis controls. Negative magnetic isolation gave CD8+ and CD4+ cells; FACS enriched CD8+ TEMRA. V was trimmed by 2 bases and J by 6 bases, leaving 13 bases between them. Germline CDR1 reads SQVTM; CDR2 reads ANQGSEA. The CDR3 totals 14 residues. This specimen belongs to a study of CD8 T cells in Susac syndrome.

This sequence joins TRBV29-1 and TRBJ2-2, with a tentative D call TRBD1 (5 bases). Source material: CD8+ T cells from PBMCs. The receptor was isolated from a human donor with multiple sclerosis. Written as DNA, the CDR3 is TGCAGCGTTGAAAATCAGGGCGCGGCCGGGGAGCTGTTTTTT. It yields the protein CSVENQGAAGELFF.